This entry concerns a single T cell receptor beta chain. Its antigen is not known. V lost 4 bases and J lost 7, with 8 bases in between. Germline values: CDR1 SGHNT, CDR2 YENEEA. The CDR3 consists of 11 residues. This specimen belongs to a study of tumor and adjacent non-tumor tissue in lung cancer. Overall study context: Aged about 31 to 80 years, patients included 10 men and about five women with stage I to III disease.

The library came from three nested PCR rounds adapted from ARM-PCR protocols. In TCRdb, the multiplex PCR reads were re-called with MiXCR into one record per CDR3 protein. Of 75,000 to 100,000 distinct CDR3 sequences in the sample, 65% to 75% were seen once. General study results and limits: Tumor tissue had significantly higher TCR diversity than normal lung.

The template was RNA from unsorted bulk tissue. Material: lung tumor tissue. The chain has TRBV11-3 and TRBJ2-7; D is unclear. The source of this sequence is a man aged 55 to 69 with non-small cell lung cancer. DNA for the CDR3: TGTGCCAGCAGCTCACACTCTGAGCAGTACTTC. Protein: CASSSHSEQYF.